Below are 9 T cell receptor beta chains sequenced from a single sample in a study of blood T cells in healthy people across ages. A second about 6 to 12 cycle PCR used barcoded and J-beta primers. TCRdb passed the 5' RACE reads through MiXCR, listing each CDR3 protein once. The data contain 890,000 or so distinct CDR3 sequences, roughly 60% of them singletons. The specimen sequenced was blood. The receptors here all came from a man under 40 in good health.

This chain uses TRBV25-1 with TRBJ1-4; TRBD1 matches 8 bases. Germline V gene lookup returns CDR1 MGHDK and CDR2 SYGVNS. The J segment lost 6 bases and the V segment lost 11 bases, leaving 5 bases of the junction unmatched. This CDR3 contains 12 residues. CDR3 sequence: CAVRQGYEKLFF. The CDR3 bases are TGTGCCGTCAGACAGGGGTATGAAAAACTGTTTTTT.

The chain has TRBV7-3 and TRBJ2-1; D is possibly TRBD1 (6 bases). The V gene's germline CDR1 is SGHTA and CDR2 FQGTGA. Trimming removed 2 bases at V and 9 bases at J, with 11 bases between. CDR3 length: 13 residues. The CDR3 reads CASSLPGAAEQFF. CDR3 bases: TGTGCCAGCAGCTTACCAGGGGCGGCTGAGCAGTTCTTC.

This chain joins TRBV9 and TRBJ2-5; 13 bases agree with TRBD2. Per germline, CDR1 SGDLS and CDR2 YYNGEE. Unmatched junction bases numbered 7, after V lost 4 bases and J lost 4 bases. This CDR3 is 16 amino acids long. CDR3: CASSTLAGGSPETQYF. CDR3 sequence (DNA): TGTGCCAGCAGCACACTAGCGGGGGGGTCCCCAGAGACCCAGTACTTC.

The V call is TRBV5-5, the J call TRBJ2-3; a possible D gene is TRBD2 (6 bases). Trimming shortened V by 6 bases and J by 4 bases, and 15 bases separated the two germline ends. This CDR3 has 14 amino acids. The germline V gene has CDR1 SGHKS and CDR2 YYEKEE (reference sequence). CDR3 protein: CASIQSGGADTQYF. CDR3 DNA sequence: TGTGCCAGCATCCAATCCGGGGGAGCAGATACGCAGTATTTT.

As to this clonotype: Likely a read error: the CDR3 ends without its conserved phenylalanine or tryptophan. The chain carries TRBV27 and TRBJ2-7, with D unresolved. The CDR3 contains 14 residues. Trimming took 5 bases from V and 2 from J, leaving 13 bases between them. The germline V gene encodes CDR1 MNHEY and CDR2 SMNVEV (reference sequence). The CDR3 DNA reads as TGTGCCAGCAGTGAGGCCAGTACAACCTACGAGCAGTACTAC. This translates into CASSEASTTYEQYY.

V is TRBV20-1 and J is TRBJ2-5; weak D call: TRBD1 (6 bases). Gene TRBJ2-7 matches the end of the DNA better, so the J call may be wrong. The CDR3 contains 13 residues. The germline gives CDR1 DFQATT, CDR2 SNEGSKA (reference sequence). CDR3 loop: CSATGTKSHEQYF. The CDR3 DNA sequence: TGCAGTGCTACCGGGACAAAAAGCCACGAGCAGTACTTC.

The chain links TRBV29-1 to TRBJ2-2; the D gene could be TRBD1 or TRBD2 (5 bases each). The CDR3 extends over 13 amino acids. V was cut by 7 bases and J by 6 bases, with 15 bases left in between. The germline V gene has CDR1 SQVTM and CDR2 ANQGSEA. The CDR3 DNA sequence: TGCAGCGCAACTCAGGGAGCCCCCGGGGAGCTGTTTTTT. This codes for CSATQGAPGELFF.

This clonotype was recorded only once. J is TRBJ2-7 and V is TRBV6-5; 7 bases align to TRBD2. This CDR3 region has 14 residues. Germline CDR1 MNHEY, CDR2 SVGAGI. V dropped 5 bases and J dropped 4; count of bases not matched to a gene: 8. The CDR3 DNA sequence: TGTGCCAGCAGTGTGCGGGGGTTCAGGTACGAGCAGTACTTC. Its translation: CASSVRGFRYEQYF.

The V and J genes are TRBV25-1 and TRBJ2-3; no reliable D call. CDR1 is MGHDK and CDR2 is SYGVNS in the germline V gene. The CDR3 length is 14 residues. V dropped 6 bases and J dropped 4 bases, with 14 bases sitting between them. CDR3 coding DNA: TGTGCCAGCAGGACCCATCCAGGAGCAGATACGCAGTATTTT. Its translation is CASRTHPGADTQYF.